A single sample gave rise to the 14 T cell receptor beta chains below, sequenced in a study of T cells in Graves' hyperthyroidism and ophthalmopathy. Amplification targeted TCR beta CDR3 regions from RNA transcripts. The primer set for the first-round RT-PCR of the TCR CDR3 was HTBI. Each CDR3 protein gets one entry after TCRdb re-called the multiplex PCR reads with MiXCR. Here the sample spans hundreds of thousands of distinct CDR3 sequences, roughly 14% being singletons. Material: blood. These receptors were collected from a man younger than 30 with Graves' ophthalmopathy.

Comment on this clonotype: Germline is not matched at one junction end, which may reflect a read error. CDR3 DNA sequence: TGCGCCAGCAGTTACAGGGAGAGCCAAGAGGCCCAGTACTTC. Protein product: CASSYRESQEAQYF. The genes are TRBV4-1 and TRBJ2-5; D possibly corresponds to TRBD1 (6 bases). Per germline, CDR1 MGHRA and CDR2 YSYEKL. The CDR3 loop spans 14 amino acids.

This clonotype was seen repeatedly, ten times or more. As DNA, the CDR3 is TGTGCCAGCAGATCGGGGACAGGGGGCGTTAGTGGCTACACCTTC. Translation gives CASRSGTGGVSGYTF. The V call is TRBV28, the J call TRBJ1-2, with 12 bases aligning to TRBD1. The CDR3 consists of 15 residues. Germline trimming cut 6 bases from V and 7 bases from J; bases unmatched to any gene: 9. CDR1 and CDR2 (germline): MDHEN, SYDVKM.

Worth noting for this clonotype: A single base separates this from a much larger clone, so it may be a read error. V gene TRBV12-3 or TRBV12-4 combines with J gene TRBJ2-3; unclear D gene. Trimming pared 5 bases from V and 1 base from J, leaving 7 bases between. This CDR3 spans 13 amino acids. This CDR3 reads CASSATRTDTQYF. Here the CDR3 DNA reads TGTGCCAGCAGTGCTACACGCACAGATACGCAGTATTTT.

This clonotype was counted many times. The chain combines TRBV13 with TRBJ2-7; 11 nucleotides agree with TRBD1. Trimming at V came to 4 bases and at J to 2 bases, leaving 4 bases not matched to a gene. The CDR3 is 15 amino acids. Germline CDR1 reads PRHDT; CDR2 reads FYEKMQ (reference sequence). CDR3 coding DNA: TGTGCCAGCAGCTACGGACAGGGGGCCACCTACGAGCAGTACTTC. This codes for CASSYGQGATYEQYF.

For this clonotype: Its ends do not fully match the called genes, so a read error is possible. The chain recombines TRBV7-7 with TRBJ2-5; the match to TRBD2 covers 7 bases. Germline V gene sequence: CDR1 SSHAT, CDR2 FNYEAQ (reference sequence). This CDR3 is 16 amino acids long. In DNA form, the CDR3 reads TGTGCTAGCAGCGCCGCCCCTAGCGGATCCCAAGAGACCCAGTACTTC. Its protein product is CASSAAPSGSQETQYF.

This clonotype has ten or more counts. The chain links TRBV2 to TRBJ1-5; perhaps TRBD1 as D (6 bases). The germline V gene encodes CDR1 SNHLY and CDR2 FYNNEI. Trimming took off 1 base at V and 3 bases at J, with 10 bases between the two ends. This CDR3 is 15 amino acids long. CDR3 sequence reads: CASSEVSGVNQPQHF. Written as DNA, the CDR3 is TGTGCCAGCAGTGAAGTGTCAGGGGTCAATCAGCCCCAGCATTTT.

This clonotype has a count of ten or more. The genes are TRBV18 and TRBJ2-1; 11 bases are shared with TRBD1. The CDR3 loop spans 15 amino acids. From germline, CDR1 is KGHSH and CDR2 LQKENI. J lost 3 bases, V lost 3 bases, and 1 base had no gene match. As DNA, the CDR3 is TGTGCCAGCTCACCGGGGACAGGGGGCTACAATGAGCAGTTCTTC. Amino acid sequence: CASSPGTGGYNEQFF.

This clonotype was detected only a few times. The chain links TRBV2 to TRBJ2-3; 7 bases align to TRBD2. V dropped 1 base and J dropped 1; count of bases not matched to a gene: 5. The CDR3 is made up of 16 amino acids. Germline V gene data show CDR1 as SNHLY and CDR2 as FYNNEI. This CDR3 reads CASSEGPGGGTDTQYF. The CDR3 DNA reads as TGTGCCAGCAGTGAAGGTCCGGGAGGAGGCACAGATACGCAGTATTTT.

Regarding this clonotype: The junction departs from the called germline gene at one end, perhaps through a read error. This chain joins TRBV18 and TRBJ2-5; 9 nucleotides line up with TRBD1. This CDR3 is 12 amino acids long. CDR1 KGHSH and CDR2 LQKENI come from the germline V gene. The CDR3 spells CASSPIQGAHDF. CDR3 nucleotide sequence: TGTGCCAGCTCCCCAATACAGGGGGCTCATGACTTC.

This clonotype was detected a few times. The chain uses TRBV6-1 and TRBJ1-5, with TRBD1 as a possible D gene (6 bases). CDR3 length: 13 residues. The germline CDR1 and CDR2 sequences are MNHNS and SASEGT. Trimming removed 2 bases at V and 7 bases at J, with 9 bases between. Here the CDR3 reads CASSEWQGQPQHF. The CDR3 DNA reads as TGTGCCAGCAGTGAATGGCAGGGGCAGCCCCAGCATTTT.

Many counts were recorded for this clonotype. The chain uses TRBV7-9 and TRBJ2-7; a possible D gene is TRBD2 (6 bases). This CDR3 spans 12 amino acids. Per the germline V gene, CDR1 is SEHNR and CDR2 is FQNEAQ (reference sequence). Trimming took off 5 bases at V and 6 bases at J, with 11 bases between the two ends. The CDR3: CASSAGRGEQYF. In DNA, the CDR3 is TGTGCCAGCAGCGCAGGGCGGGGCGAGCAGTACTTC.

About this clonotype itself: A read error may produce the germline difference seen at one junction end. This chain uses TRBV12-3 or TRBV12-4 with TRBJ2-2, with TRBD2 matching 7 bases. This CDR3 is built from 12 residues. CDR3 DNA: TGTGCCAGCAGTTTAGTAACGGGGGGGCTGTTTTTT. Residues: CASSLVTGGLFF.

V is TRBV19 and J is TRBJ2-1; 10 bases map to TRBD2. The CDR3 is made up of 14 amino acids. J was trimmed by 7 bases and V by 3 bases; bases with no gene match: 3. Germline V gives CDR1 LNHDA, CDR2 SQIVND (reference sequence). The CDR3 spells CASSISGGPNEQFF. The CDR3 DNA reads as TGTGCCAGTAGTATTAGCGGGGGGCCTAATGAGCAGTTCTTC.

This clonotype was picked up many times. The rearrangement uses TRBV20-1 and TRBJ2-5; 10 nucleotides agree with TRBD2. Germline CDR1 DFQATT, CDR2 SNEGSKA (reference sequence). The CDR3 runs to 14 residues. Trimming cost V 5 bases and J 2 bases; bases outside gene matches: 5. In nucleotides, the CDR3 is TGCAGTGCTGGGGGACTAGCGAGACAAGAGACCCAGTACTTC. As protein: CSAGGLARQETQYF.